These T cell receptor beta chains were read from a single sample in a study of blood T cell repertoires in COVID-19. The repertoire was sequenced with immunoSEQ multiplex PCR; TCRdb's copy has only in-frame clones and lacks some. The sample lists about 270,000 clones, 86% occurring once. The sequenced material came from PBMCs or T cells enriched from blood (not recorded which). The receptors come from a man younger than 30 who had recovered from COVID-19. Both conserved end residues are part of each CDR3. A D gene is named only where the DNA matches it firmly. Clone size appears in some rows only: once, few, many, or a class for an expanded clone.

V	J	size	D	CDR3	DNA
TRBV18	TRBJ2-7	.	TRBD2	CASSPGLAVEQYF	TGTGCCAGCTCACCAGGACTAGCGGTCGAGCAGTACTTC
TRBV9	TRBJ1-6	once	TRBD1	CASSIRDSNNSPLHF	TGTGCCAGCAGCATCCGGGACAGCAATAATTCACCCCTCCACTTT
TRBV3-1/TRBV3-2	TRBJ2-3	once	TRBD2	CASSRSGGITDTQYF	TGTGCCAGCAGCCGTAGCGGGGGGATCACAGATACGCAGTATTTT
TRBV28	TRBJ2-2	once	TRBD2	CASNQQAGGAGELFF	TGTGCCAGCAACCAGCAAGCGGGAGGCGCCGGGGAGCTGTTTTTT
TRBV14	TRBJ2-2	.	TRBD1	CASSQEGQGSTGELFF	TGTGCCAGCAGCCAAGAAGGACAGGGTAGCACCGGGGAGCTGTTTTTT
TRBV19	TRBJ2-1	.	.	CASSITNSYNEQFF	TGTGCCAGTAGTATAACTAACTCCTACAATGAGCAGTTCTTC
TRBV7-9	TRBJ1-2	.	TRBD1	CASSSAGAGGYGYTF	TGTGCCAGCAGCTCAGCCGGGGCAGGGGGCTATGGCTACACCTTC
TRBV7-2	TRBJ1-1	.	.	CASSLDSHFEAFF	TGTGCCAGCAGCTTAGACAGCCACTTTGAAGCTTTCTTT
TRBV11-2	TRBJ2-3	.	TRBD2	CASSLVAGGGADTQYF	TGTGCCAGCAGCTTGGTAGCGGGGGGAGGGGCAGATACGCAGTATTTT
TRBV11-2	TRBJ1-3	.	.	CASSPSVSGNTIYF	TGTGCCAGCAGCCCGTCAGTCTCTGGAAACACCATATATTTT
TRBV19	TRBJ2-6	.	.	CASNPARAVGANVLTF	TGTGCCAGTAACCCCGCCAGGGCAGTTGGGGCCAACGTCCTGACTTTC
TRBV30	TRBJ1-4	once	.	CAPQFLLFF	TGTGCTCCCCAGTTCCTGCTGTTTTTT
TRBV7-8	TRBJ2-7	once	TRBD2	CASTPGLAGAYEQYF	TGTGCCAGCACCCCGGGACTAGCGGGAGCATACGAGCAGTACTTC
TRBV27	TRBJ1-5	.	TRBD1	CASSAGTGGIQPQHF	TGTGCCAGCAGTGCCGGGACAGGGGGGATTCAGCCCCAGCATTTT
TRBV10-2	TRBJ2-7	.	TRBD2	CASSESSGGHEQYF	TGCGCCAGCAGTGAATCTAGCGGGGGCCACGAGCAGTACTTC
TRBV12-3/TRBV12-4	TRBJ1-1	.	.	CASSFSAGVTFF	TGTGCCAGCAGTTTTAGTGCAGGGGTGACTTTCTTT
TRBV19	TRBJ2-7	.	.	CASSRIASEILYEQYF	TGTGCCAGTAGTAGGATCGCTAGCGAGATACTCTACGAGCAGTACTTC
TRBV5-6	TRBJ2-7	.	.	CASSLDAGDTYYEQYF	TGTGCCAGCAGCTTGGACGCCGGGGACACTTACTACGAGCAGTACTTC
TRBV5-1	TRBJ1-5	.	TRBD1	CASSLDRGGNQPQHF	TGCGCCAGCAGCTTGGACAGGGGAGGCAATCAGCCCCAGCATTTT
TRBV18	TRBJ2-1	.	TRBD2	CASSPRQTSGRGGDNEQFF	TGTGCCAGCTCACCAAGACAGACTAGCGGGAGGGGAGGAGACAATGAGCAGTTCTTC
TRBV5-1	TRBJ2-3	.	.	CASRMVGADTQYF	TGCGCCAGCAGAATGGTAGGGGCAGATACGCAGTATTTT
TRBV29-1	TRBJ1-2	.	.	CSVVGGGEYGYTF	TGCAGCGTTGTGGGGGGTGGTGAATATGGCTACACCTTC
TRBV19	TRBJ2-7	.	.	CASSTVVFYEQYF	TGTGCCAGTAGTACTGTTGTGTTTTACGAGCAGTACTTC
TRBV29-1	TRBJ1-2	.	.	CSVDQGQRTYGYTF	TGCAGCGTTGACCAGGGACAACGAACCTATGGCTACACCTTC
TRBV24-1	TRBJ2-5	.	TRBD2	CATSDPRLAGETQYF	TGTGCCACCAGTGACCCCCGACTAGCGGGCGAGACCCAGTACTTC
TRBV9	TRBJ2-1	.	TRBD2	CASSVAGLAGANEQFF	TGTGCCAGCAGCGTAGCCGGACTAGCGGGAGCCAATGAGCAGTTCTTC
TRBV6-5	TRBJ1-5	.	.	CASSYPVNQPQHF	TGTGCCAGCAGTTACCCAGTCAATCAGCCCCAGCATTTT
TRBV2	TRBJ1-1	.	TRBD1	CASRTGAIMNTEAFF	TGTGCCAGCAGGACAGGGGCGATTATGAACACTGAAGCTTTCTTT
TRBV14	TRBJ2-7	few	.	CASSQDLSPGYSYEQYF	TGTGCCAGCAGCCAAGATCTTAGCCCAGGGTATTCCTACGAGCAGTACTTC
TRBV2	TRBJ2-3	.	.	CASIQGTVLDTQYF	TGTGCCAGCATCCAGGGGACGGTTTTGGATACGCAGTATTTT
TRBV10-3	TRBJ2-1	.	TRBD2	CAISGQAGSSYNEQFF	TGTGCCATCAGTGGTCAAGCGGGGAGCTCCTACAATGAGCAGTTCTTC
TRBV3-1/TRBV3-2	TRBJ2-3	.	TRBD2	CASSHPGLAKDTQYF	TGTGCCAGCAGCCACCCGGGACTAGCTAAAGATACGCAGTATTTT
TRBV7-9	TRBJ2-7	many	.	CASSPGGTLSSYEQYF	TGTGCCAGCAGCCCAGGGGGGACTTTAAGCTCCTACGAGCAGTACTTC
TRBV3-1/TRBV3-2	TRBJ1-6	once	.	CASSQDPPGSSPLHF	TGTGCCAGCAGCCAGGATCCTCCGGGATCTTCACCCCTCCACTTT
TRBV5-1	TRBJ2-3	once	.	CASSTATDTDTQYF	TGCGCCAGCAGCACAGCGACAGACACAGATACGCAGTATTTT
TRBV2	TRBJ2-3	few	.	CASNQASVTDTQYF	TGTGCCAGCAATCAAGCTAGCGTAACAGATACGCAGTATTTT
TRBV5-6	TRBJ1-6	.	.	CASSPGGGQAGGNSPLHF	TGTGCCAGCAGCCCTGGGGGAGGGCAGGCCGGAGGTAATTCACCCCTCCACTTT
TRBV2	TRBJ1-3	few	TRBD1	CAGRQGNSGNTIYF	TGTGCCGGACGACAGGGAAACTCTGGAAACACCATATATTTT
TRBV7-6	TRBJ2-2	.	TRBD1	CASSSGSGTGPGELFF	TGTGCCAGCAGCTCAGGGTCCGGGACAGGGCCCGGGGAGCTGTTTTTT
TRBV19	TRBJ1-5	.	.	CASSFLNQPQHF	TGTGCCAGTAGTTTCTTGAATCAGCCCCAGCATTTT
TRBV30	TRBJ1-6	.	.	CAWSVQEYSPLHF	TGTGCCTGGAGTGTACAGGAATATTCACCCCTCCACTTT
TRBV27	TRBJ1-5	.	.	CASTPRYGGEMYQPQHF	TGTGCCAGCACCCCTAGGTATGGGGGGGAGATGTATCAGCCCCAGCATTTT
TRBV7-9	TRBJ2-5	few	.	CASSSPLERENQETQYF	TGTGCCAGCAGCTCCCCGCTTGAGAGGGAGAACCAAGAGACCCAGTACTTC
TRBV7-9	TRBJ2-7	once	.	CASSLDRSRQYF	TGTGCCAGCAGCTTAGATCGGTCCCGGCAGTACTTC
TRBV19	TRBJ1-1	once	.	CASSKGVGTEAFF	TGTGCCAGTAGTAAAGGGGTTGGGACTGAAGCTTTCTTT
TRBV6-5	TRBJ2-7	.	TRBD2	CASSKGLAFPYEQYF	TGTGCCAGCAGCAAAGGACTAGCGTTTCCCTACGAGCAGTACTTC
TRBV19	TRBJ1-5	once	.	CASSPDGNSNQPQHF	TGTGCCAGTAGTCCGGACGGGAATAGCAATCAGCCCCAGCATTTT
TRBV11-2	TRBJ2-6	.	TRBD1	CASRSLRDRPSSGANVLTF	TGTGCCAGCAGGTCGCTTCGGGACAGGCCAAGCTCTGGGGCCAACGTCCTGACTTTC
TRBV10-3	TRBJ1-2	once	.	CAISESGGLGYGYTF	TGTGCCATCAGTGAGTCGGGGGGGCTAGGCTATGGCTACACCTTC
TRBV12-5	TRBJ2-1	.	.	CASGLPTGSLTGRYDEQFF	TGTGCTAGTGGTTTGCCAACCGGATCCTTGACAGGACGCTACGATGAGCAGTTCTTC
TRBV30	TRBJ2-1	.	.	CAWKLGGWQFF	TGTGCCTGGAAGCTGGGGGGTTGGCAGTTCTTC
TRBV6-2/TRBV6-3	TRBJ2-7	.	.	CASSYPPGKANYEQYF	TGTGCCAGCAGTTATCCACCGGGAAAGGCGAACTACGAGCAGTACTTC
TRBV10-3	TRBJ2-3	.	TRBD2	CAISGSSGPIQGDNTQYF	TGTGCCATCAGTGGTAGTAGCGGGCCTATCCAAGGGGATAATACGCAGTATTTT
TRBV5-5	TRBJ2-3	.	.	CASSLWGPNTQYF	TGTGCCAGCAGCTTGTGGGGGCCGAATACGCAGTATTTT
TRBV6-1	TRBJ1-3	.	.	CASSESMGLSGNTIYF	TGTGCCAGCAGTGAAAGTATGGGGCTCTCTGGAAACACCATATATTTT